This T cell receptor beta chain was identified during a study of post-analysis software for immune sequencing data. Overall study context: The study covered relapsing-remitting, secondary progressive and progressive-relapsing courses of multiple sclerosis. Study results and caveats: The five TRBV segments detected at higher frequency in patients than in controls included TRBV5-6, TRBV5-1 and TRBV20-1.

To note about this clonotype: Its antigen is as yet unknown.

TCR beta cDNA libraries included unique molecular identifiers. Once about 0.9 to 11 million T cells were used, about half a million cDNA molecules resulted. TCRdb redid the calling of the PCR reads with MiXCR, one entry per CDR3 protein. There are a few hundred thousand distinct CDR3 sequences in the sample; roughly 36% occur only once, and 10% to 15% lies in the top ten. The CDR3 runs 14 residues. The V end lost 7 bases, the J end lost 2 bases, and 15 bases lay between the germline ends. CDR1 and CDR2 (germline): DFQATT, SNEGSKA (reference sequence). The chain uses TRBV20-1 and TRBJ1-5; perhaps TRBD1 as D (5 bases). Sequencing used blood. The TCR originated in a girl aged 5-17 years with multiple sclerosis. The CDR3 DNA reads TGCAGTGGGACCCGGCGGGACGGCAATCAGCCCCAGCATTTT. Its protein product is CSGTRRDGNQPQHF.